Following are 7 T cell receptor beta chains from one sample sequenced in a study of beta chain features in type 1 diabetes. The sequenced template was cDNA made from the entire isolated RNA. Method: immunoSEQ multiplex PCR; TCRdb's copy keeps in-frame clones and lacks some. Of about 290,000 clones listed, 7% to 9% are singletons. Sequencing used central memory CD4+ T cells from blood. Receptor source: a woman aged 18-29 years in good health.

There are many counts of this clone. The sample has other DNA sequences that encode this CDR3 too. The rearrangement joins TRBV18 to TRBJ2-3; possibly TRBD1 or TRBD2 for D (6 bases each). CDR1 and CDR2 (germline): KGHSH, LQKENI. The CDR3 covers 16 residues. The V and J ends lost 3 bases and 0 bases respectively, with 13 bases between them. The CDR3 sequence: CASSPVGGPSTDTQYF. DNA of the CDR3: TGTGCCAGCTCACCCGTGGGGGGCCCGAGCACAGATACGCAGTATTTT.

The chain links TRBV4-2 to TRBJ2-5; a weak D match, TRBD2 (5 bases). The CDR3 loop spans 13 amino acids. Germline V gene lookup returns CDR1 LGHNA and CDR2 YNFKEQ. Trimming stripped 1 base from V and 4 bases from J, with 7 bases between. The CDR3 DNA reads TGTGCCAGCAGCCAAGCCAGCGGAGAGACCCAGTACTTC. Translated: CASSQASGETQYF.

This clone has a handful of counts. This chain links TRBV9 with TRBJ2-1; 11 bases line up with TRBD2. The CDR3 covers 15 residues. The V gene's germline CDR1 is SGDLS and CDR2 YYNGEE. V lost 4 bases, J lost 4 bases, and 4 bases stayed unmatched. The CDR3 sequence: CASSTRLAGYNEQFF. In nucleotides, the CDR3 is TGTGCCAGCAGCACCCGACTAGCGGGATACAATGAGCAGTTCTTC.

The chain uses TRBV21-1 and TRBJ1-4; TRBD1, the table's D call, was not compared with the DNA. TRBV21-1 is described as a pseudogene. This CDR3 comprises 19 residues. The CDR3 DNA reads TGTGCCAGCAGCAAGGCGTCGTACCCCCAAAGACAGGACAATGAAAAACTGTTTTTT. This translates into CASSKASYPQRQDNEKLFF.

The CDR3, as DNA: TGCGCCAGCAGCCAAGTTGCCTCTCGCAATGAGCAGTTCTTC. Translated, it gives CASSQVASRNEQFF. The chain joins TRBV4-3 to TRBJ2-1; no clear D. Looked up from germline, CDR1 is LGHNA and CDR2 is YSLEER. The CDR3 sequence is 14 residues long. Trimming took 1 base from V and 6 from J, leaving 10 bases between them.

V gene TRBV29-1 combines with J gene TRBJ2-7; 9 nucleotides align to TRBD1. CDR1 is SQVTM and CDR2 is ANQGSEA in the germline V gene. V shed 4 bases and J 5 bases; nucleotides not matched to a gene: 12. The CDR3 has 15 amino acids. The chain's CDR3 is CSVARLGQGRDEQYF. DNA for the CDR3: TGCAGCGTTGCCCGATTAGGACAGGGGAGGGACGAGCAGTACTTC.

The chain employs TRBV5-1 and TRBJ2-7, with D possibly TRBD1 on 5 matching bases. Germline values: CDR1 SGHRS, CDR2 YFSETQ. Trimming cost V 3 bases and J 1 base, with 23 bases left between them. The CDR3 is 18 residues long. The CDR3 DNA is TGCGCCAGCAGCTCCCGCCGGGCAGGGATCCCAGAATCCTACGAGCAGTACTTC. Its protein product is CASSSRRAGIPESYEQYF.